This T cell receptor (beta chain) came from a study of blood T cell repertoires in COVID-19 (dated by TCRdb to between 2020 and 2021). General notes on the study: Collaborator samples came from the United States, Italy and Spain and covered acute and convalescent phases of COVID-19. A de-identified subject ID, COVID-19 status, age in years and sex were almost always included in the sample metadata. Samples came from the ongoing ImmuneRACE study (first 160 participants) plus 1,254 subjects from 6 global collaborators. HLA class I and class II types, where available, came from metadata supplied by the sample provider rather than from assay-based typing. Deeply sampled blood TCRbeta repertoires from subjects exposed to, actively infected with, or recovered from COVID-19 were included in the dataset. The material from the prospective study consisted of cDNA or gDNA derived from T cells, B-cell-depleted T cells, or PBMCs. A freely available public database, intended as a resource for researchers studying the immune response to SARS-CoV-2, is where the repertoires were released. Here is what the overall study found, with its caveats: The amount of clinical and demographic metadata varied by source and participant and was provided uncurated.

V is clipped by 0 bases and J by 1 base, and the sequence between their germline boundaries is 17 bases long. Looking up the germline V gene yields CDR1 KGHSH and CDR2 LQKENI. Inclusive of the bounding cysteine and phenylalanine, the CDR3 is 18 residues long. The only DNA kept is the CDR3, 54 bases in frame from the first base. The immunoSEQ Assay, a bias-controlled multiplex PCR, was used to amplify TCRbeta CDR3 regions from genomic DNA. Processing in the source paper ran as follows. Within the assay, amplification of reference gene primers was used to estimate how many nucleated cells each sample contained. To quantify the absolute abundance of each unique TCRbeta CDR3 rearrangement, sequence reads were collapsed and filtered. For each sample, productive Simpson clonality was calculated as the square root of Simpson's diversity index over productive rearrangements. Not all clones reach the TCRdb copy of this immuneACCESS table, which keeps in-frame sequences only. Checked studies attribute under half of the gap to unresolved V genes and leave the rest unexplained. V and J calls and clone size come straight from that table; D and trimming were deduced from the DNA. This sample lists 110,000 or so clones; 87% were detected once. The ten top clones hold less than 9.5% of the sample.

Collaborating institutions collected whole blood in K2EDTA tubes following their own protocols. For TCRbeta analysis, collaborator samples were shipped as frozen whole blood, as isolated PBMCs, or as DNA extracted from either sample type. Comment on this clone: Its antigen remains undetermined. Base-call qualities are not available, and no considerably larger clone is one nucleotide away.

The receptor chain draws on TRBV18 and TRBJ2-3; D gene: possibly TRBD2, on 6 matching bases. The TCR sequence derives from a human donor in a cohort sampled during active COVID-19. The sample consisted of peripheral blood. The nucleotides are TGTGCCAGCTCACCACCGAGGGAGGATTATCGGGGCACAGATACGCAGTATTTT. Its protein reads: CASSPPREDYRGTDTQYF. Beyond the CDR3, the reference TRBV18 and TRBJ2-3 genes provide the residues; the full variable domain reads: NAGVMQNPRHLVRRRGQEARLRCSPMKGHSHVYWYRQLPEEGLKFMVYLQKENIIDESGMPKERFSAEFPKEGPSILRIQQVVRGDSAAYFCASSPPREDYRGTDTQYFGPGTRLTVL.